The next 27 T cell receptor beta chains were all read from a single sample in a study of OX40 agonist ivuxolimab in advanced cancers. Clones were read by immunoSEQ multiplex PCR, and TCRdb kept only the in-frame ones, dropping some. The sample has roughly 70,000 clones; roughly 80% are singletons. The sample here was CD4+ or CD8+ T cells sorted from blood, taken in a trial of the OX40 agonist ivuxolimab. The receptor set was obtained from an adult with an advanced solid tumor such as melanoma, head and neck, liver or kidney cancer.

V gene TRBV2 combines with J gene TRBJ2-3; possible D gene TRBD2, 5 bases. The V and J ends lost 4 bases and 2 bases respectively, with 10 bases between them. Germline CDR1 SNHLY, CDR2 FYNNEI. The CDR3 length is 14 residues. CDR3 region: CASSVSEDTDTQYF. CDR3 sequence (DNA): TGTGCCAGCAGTGTATCGGAGGACACAGATACGCAGTATTTT.

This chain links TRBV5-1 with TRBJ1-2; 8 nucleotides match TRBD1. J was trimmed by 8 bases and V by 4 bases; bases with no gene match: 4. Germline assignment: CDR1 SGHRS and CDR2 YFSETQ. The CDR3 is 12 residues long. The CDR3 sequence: CASSPDREGYTF. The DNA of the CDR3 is TGCGCCAGCAGCCCGGACAGGGAAGGCTACACCTTC.

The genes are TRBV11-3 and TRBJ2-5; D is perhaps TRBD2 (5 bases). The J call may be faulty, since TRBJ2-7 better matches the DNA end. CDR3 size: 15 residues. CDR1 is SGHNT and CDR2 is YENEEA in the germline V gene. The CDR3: CASSLGGSNSYEQYF. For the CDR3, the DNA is TGTGCCAGCAGCTTAGGCGGGTCAAACTCCTACGAGCAGTACTTC.

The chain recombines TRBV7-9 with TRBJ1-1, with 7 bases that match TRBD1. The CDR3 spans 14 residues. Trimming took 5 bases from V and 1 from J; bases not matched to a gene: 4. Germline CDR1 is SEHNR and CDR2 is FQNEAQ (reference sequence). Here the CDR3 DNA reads TGTGCCAGCAGCCGGGGACAGAAGAACACTGAAGCTTTCTTT. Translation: CASSRGQKNTEAFF.

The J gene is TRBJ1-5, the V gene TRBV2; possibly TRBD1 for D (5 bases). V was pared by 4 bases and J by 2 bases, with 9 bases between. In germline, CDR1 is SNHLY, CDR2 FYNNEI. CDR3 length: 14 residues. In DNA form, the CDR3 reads TGTGCCAGCAGTGGAAGGGGCGGCAATCAGCCCCAGCATTTT. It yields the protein CASSGRGGNQPQHF.

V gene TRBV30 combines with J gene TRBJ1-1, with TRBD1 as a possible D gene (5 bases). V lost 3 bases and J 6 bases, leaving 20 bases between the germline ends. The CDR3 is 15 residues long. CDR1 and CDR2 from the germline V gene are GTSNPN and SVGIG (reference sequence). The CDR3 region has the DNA TGTGCCTGGAGGCGGGAGACAGTAGCGATAGCTGAAGCTTTCTTT. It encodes CAWRRETVAIAEAFF.

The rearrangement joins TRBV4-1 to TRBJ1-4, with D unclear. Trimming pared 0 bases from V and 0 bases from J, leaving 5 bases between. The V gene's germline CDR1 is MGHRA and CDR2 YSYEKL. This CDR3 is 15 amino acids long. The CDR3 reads CASSQEGSTNEKLFF. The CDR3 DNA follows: TGCGCCAGCAGCCAAGAAGGCTCAACTAATGAAAAACTGTTTTTT.

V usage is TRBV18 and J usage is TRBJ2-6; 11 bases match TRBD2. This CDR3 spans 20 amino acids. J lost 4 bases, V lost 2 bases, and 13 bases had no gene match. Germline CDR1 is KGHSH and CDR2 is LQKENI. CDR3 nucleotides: TGTGCCAGCTCACCAGTCGCCGGGACTAGCGGCGGTGGCGGGGCCAACGTCCTGACTTTC. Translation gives CASSPVAGTSGGGGANVLTF. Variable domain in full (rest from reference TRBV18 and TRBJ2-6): NAGVMQNPRHLVRRRGQEARLRCSPMKGHSHVYWYRQLPEEGLKFMVYLQKENIIDESGMPKERFSAEFPKEGPSILRIQQVVRGDSAAYFCASSPVAGTSGGGGANVLTFGAGSRLTVL.

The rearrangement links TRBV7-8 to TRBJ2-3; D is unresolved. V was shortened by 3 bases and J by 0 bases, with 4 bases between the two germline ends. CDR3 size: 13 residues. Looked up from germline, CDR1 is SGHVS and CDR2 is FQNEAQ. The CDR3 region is CASSLVSTDTQYF. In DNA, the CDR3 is TGTGCCAGCAGCTTGGTGAGCACAGATACGCAGTATTTT. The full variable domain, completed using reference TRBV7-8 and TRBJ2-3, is GAGVSQSPRYKVAKRGQDVALRCDPISGHVSLFWYQQALGQGPEFLTYFQNEAQLDKSGLPSDRFFAERPEGSVSTLKIQRTQQEDSAVYLCASSLVSTDTQYFGPGTRLTVL.

The CDR3 DNA follows: TGTGCCTGGAGTGTACACAGGGAAGGCTACACCTTC. Translating gives CAWSVHREGYTF. The V and J genes are TRBV30 and TRBJ1-2, with a weak D call TRBD1 (6 bases). Per the germline V gene, CDR1 is GTSNPN and CDR2 is SVGIG (reference sequence). The CDR3 contains 12 residues. The germline V and J ends were trimmed by 0 bases and 8 bases, with 10 bases remaining between them.

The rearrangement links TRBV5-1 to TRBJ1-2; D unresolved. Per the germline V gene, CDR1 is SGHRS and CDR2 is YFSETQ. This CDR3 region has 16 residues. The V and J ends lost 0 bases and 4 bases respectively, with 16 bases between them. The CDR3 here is CASSLVGGEAVYGYTF. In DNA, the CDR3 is TGCGCCAGCAGCTTGGTGGGCGGCGAGGCTGTCTATGGCTACACCTTC.

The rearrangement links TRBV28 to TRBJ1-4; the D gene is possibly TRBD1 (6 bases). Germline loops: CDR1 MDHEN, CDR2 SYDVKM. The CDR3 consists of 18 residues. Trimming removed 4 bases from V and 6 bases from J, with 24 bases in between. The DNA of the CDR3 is TGTGCCAGCAGTTCAACAAAGCCCTTACAGGGTTTTTATGAAAAACTGTTTTTT. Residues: CASSSTKPLQGFYEKLFF. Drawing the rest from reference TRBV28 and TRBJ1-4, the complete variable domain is DVKVTQSSRYLVKRTGEKVFLECVQDMDHENMFWYRQDPGLGLRLIYFSYDVKMKEKGDIPEGYSVSREKKERFSLILESASTNQTSMYLCASSSTKPLQGFYEKLFFGSGTQLSVL.

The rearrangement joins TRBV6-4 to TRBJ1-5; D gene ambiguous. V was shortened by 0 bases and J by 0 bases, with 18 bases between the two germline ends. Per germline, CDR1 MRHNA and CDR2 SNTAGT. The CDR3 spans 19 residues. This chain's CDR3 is CASSDSDPLRTVSNQPQHF. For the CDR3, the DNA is TGTGCCAGCAGTGACTCGGACCCTCTCCGGACGGTTAGCAATCAGCCCCAGCATTTT.

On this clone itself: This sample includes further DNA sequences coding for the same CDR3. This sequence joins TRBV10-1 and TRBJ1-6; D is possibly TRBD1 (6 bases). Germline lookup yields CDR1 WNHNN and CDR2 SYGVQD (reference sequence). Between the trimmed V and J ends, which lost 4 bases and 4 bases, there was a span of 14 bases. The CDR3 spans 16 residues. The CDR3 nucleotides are TGCGCCAGCAGTGTCCCTGACAGGCGATATAATTCACCCCTCCACTTT. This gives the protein CASSVPDRRYNSPLHF.

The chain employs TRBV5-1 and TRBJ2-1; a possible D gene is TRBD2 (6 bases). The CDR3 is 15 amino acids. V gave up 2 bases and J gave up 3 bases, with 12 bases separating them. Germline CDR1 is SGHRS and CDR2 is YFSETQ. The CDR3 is CASSLPGDLYNEQFF. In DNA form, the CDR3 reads TGCGCCAGCAGCTTACCGGGGGACCTCTACAATGAGCAGTTCTTC.

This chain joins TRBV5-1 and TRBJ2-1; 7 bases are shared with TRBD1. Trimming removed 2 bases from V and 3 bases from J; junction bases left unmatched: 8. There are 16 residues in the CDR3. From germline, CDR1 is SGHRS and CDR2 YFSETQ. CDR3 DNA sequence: TGCGCCAGCAGCTTTGGATCTCGACAGGGCTACAATGAGCAGTTCTTC. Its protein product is CASSFGSRQGYNEQFF. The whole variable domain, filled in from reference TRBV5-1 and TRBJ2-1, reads KAGVTQTPRYLIKTRGQQVTLSCSPISGHRSVSWYQQTPGQGLQFLFEYFSETQRNKGNFPGRFSGRQFSNSRSEMNVSTLELGDSALYLCASSFGSRQGYNEQFFGPGTRLTVL.

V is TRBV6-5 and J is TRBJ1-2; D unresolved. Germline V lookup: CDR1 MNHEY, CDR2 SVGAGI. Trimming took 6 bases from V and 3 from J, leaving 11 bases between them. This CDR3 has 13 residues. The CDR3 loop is CASRSSLDYGYTF. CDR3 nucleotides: TGTGCCAGCAGGTCCAGCCTCGACTATGGCTACACCTTC.

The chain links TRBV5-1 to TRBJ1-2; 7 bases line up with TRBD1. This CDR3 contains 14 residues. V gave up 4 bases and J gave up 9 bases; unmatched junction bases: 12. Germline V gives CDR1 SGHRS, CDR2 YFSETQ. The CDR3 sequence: CASSEIPGQRSYTF. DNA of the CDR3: TGCGCCAGCAGCGAGATACCGGGACAGAGAAGCTACACCTTC.

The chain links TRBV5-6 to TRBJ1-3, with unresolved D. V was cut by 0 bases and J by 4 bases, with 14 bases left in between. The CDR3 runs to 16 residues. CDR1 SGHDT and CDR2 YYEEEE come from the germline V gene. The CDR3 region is CASSLGQLIGGNTIYF. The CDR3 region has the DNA TGTGCCAGCAGCTTGGGGCAGCTAATAGGCGGAAACACCATATATTTT.

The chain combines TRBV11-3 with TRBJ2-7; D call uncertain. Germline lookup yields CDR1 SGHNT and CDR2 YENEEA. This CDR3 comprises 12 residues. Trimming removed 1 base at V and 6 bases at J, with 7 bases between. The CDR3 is CASSLGAGEQYF. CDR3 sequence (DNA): TGTGCCAGCAGCTTAGGAGCAGGCGAGCAGTACTTC. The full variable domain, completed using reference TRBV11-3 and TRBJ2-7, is EAGVVQSPRYKIIEKKQPVAFWCNPISGHNTLYWYLQNLGQGPELLIRYENEEAVDDSQLPKDRFSAERLKGVDSTLKIQPAELGDSAVYLCASSLGAGEQYFGPGTRLTVT.

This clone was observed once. In DNA form, the CDR3 reads TGTGCCAGCAGTCTGGGCGCAGGAAAGACCCAGTACTTC. As protein: CASSLGAGKTQYF. This rearrangement joins TRBV27 to TRBJ2-5; D remains unclear. CDR1 is MNHEY, CDR2 SMNVEV, per germline (reference sequence). V gave up 5 bases and J gave up 6 bases, with 13 bases separating them. The CDR3 covers 13 residues.

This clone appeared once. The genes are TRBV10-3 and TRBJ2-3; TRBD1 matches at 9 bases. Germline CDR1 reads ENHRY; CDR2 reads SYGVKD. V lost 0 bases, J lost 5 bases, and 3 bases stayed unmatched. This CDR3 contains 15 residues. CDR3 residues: CAISESTGGGDTQYF. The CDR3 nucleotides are TGTGCCATCAGTGAGTCGACAGGGGGAGGAGATACGCAGTATTTT.

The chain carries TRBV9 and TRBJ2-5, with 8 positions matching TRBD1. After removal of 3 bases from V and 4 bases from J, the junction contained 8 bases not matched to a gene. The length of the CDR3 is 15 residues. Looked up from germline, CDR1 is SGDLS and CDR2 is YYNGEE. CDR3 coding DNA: TGTGCCAGCAGCGCGCAGGGGGCTATGAGAGAGACCCAGTACTTC. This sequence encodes CASSAQGAMRETQYF. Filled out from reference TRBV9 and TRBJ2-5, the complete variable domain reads DSGVTQTPKHLITATGQRVTLRCSPRSGDLSVYWYQQSLDQGLQFLIQYYNGEERAKGNILERFSAQQFPDLHSELNLSSLELGDSALYFCASSAQGAMRETQYFGPGTRLLVL.

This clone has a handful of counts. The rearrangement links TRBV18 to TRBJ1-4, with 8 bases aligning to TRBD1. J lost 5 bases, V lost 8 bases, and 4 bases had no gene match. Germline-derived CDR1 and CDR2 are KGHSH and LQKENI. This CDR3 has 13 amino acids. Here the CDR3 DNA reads TGTGCCAGCCAGGGGGCCCTAAATGAAAAACTGTTTTTT. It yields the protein CASQGALNEKLFF.

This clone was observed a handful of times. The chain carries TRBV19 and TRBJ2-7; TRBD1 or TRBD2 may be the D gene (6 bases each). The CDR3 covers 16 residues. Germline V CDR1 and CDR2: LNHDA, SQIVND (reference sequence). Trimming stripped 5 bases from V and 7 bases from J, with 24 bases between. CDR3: CASSAPGGGAAREQYF. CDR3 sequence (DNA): TGTGCCAGTAGTGCCCCCGGGGGCGGGGCGGCTCGAGAGCAGTACTTC.

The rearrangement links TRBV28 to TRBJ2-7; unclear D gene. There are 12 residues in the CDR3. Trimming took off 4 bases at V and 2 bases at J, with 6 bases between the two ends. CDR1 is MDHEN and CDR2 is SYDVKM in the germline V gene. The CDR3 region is CASSSSAYEQYF. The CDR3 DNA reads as TGTGCCAGCAGTTCGTCAGCCTACGAGCAGTACTTC. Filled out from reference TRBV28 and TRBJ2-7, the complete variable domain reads DVKVTQSSRYLVKRTGEKVFLECVQDMDHENMFWYRQDPGLGLRLIYFSYDVKMKEKGDIPEGYSVSREKKERFSLILESASTNQTSMYLCASSSSAYEQYFGPGTRLTVT.

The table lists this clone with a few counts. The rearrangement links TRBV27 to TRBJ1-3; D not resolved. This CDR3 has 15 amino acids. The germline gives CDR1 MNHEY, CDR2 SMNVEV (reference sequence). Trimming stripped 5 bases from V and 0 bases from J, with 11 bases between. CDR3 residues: CASSLRAISGNTIYF. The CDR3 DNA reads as TGTGCCAGCAGTCTCCGGGCAATCTCTGGAAACACCATATATTTT.